The rows below give T cell receptor beta chains drawn from one sample of a study of blood T cell repertoires in COVID-19. Sequenced by immunoSEQ multiplex PCR; TCRdb stores in-frame clones only, minus some. The sample yields about 420,000 clones, 80% to 90% seen once. The sample comprised peripheral blood. The receptors derive from a man aged 18 to 30 with COVID-19, enrolled during active disease. Both conserved end residues are part of each CDR3. D genes are given only for firm matches. Not all rows give a size; the values are once, few, many and, for expanded clones, a class.

d_call: NA
clone_size: NA
v_call: TRBV27
j_call: TRBJ1-1
cdr3_nt: TGTGCCAGCAAAGGGACGGGGGGTTTGGCCACTGAAGCTTTCTTT
cdr3_aa: CASKGTGGLATEAFF

d_call: TRBD2
clone_size: NA
v_call: TRBV27
j_call: TRBJ2-7
cdr3_nt: TGTGCCAGCAGACGGACGGGACTAGCGGGGAGCTACGAGCAGTACTTC
cdr3_aa: CASRRTGLAGSYEQYF

d_call: NA
clone_size: NA
v_call: TRBV16
j_call: TRBJ1-5
cdr3_nt: TGTGCCAGCAGCCTTAGAAGGGGGAACTTGGATCAGCCCCAGCATTTT
cdr3_aa: CASSLRRGNLDQPQHF

d_call: TRBD1
clone_size: NA
v_call: TRBV5-1
j_call: TRBJ1-2
cdr3_nt: TGCGCCAGCAGCTTGGGGACAGGGGAATCTGGCTACACCTTC
cdr3_aa: CASSLGTGESGYTF

d_call: TRBD1
clone_size: NA
v_call: TRBV5-1
j_call: TRBJ1-1
cdr3_nt: TGCGCCAGCAGCTTGGACCCAGGGACAGGTGGTTGGCGCACTGAAGCTTTCTTT
cdr3_aa: CASSLDPGTGGWRTEAFF

d_call: NA
clone_size: NA
v_call: TRBV18
j_call: TRBJ2-2
cdr3_nt: TGTGCCAGCTCTGTCTACACCGGGGAGCTGTTTTTT
cdr3_aa: CASSVYTGELFF

d_call: TRBD1
clone_size: NA
v_call: TRBV6-5
j_call: TRBJ2-3
cdr3_nt: TGTGCCAGCAGCCGGGGACAGCCGAGCACAGATACGCAGTATTTT
cdr3_aa: CASSRGQPSTDTQYF

d_call: TRBD2
clone_size: NA
v_call: TRBV7-6
j_call: TRBJ2-3
cdr3_nt: TGTGCCAGCAGCTCCCGAGCGGGGGGGCCGTATACGCAGTATTTT
cdr3_aa: CASSSRAGGPYTQYF

d_call: NA
clone_size: NA
v_call: TRBV10-1
j_call: TRBJ2-3
cdr3_nt: TGCGCCAGCAGTGAGTCTAACACAGATACGCAGTATTTT
cdr3_aa: CASSESNTDTQYF

d_call: TRBD1
clone_size: NA
v_call: TRBV2
j_call: TRBJ2-2
cdr3_nt: TGTGCCAGCAGTGAAGCCACAGGGGGCACTCGGCTGTTTTTT
cdr3_aa: CASSEATGGTRLFF

d_call: TRBD1
clone_size: NA
v_call: TRBV3-1/TRBV3-2
j_call: TRBJ2-7
cdr3_nt: TGTGCCAGCAGCCAAACTAACAGGGGGTCCTACGAGCAGTACTTC
cdr3_aa: CASSQTNRGSYEQYF

d_call: NA
clone_size: NA
v_call: TRBV10-3
j_call: TRBJ2-1
cdr3_nt: TGTGCCATCAGTGATCACTACAATGAGCAGTTCTTC
cdr3_aa: CAISDHYNEQFF

d_call: TRBD2
clone_size: NA
v_call: TRBV7-9
j_call: TRBJ2-3
cdr3_nt: TGTGCCAGCAGCGGACTAGCGTTGGCAGATACGCAGTATTTT
cdr3_aa: CASSGLALADTQYF

d_call: NA
clone_size: NA
v_call: TRBV10-2
j_call: TRBJ2-3
cdr3_nt: TGCGCCAGCAAGGCGTCTCTAGTTAACAATCCAGATACGCAGTATTTT
cdr3_aa: CASKASLVNNPDTQYF

d_call: NA
clone_size: NA
v_call: TRBV3-1/TRBV3-2
j_call: TRBJ2-2
cdr3_nt: TGTGCCAGCAGCCAACTGTGGGAGCGAGCCGGGGAGCTGTTTTTT
cdr3_aa: CASSQLWERAGELFF

d_call: NA
clone_size: NA
v_call: TRBV25-1
j_call: TRBJ2-7
cdr3_nt: TGTGCCAGCAGTGATCGGACCACAGGTTACGAGCAGTACTTC
cdr3_aa: CASSDRTTGYEQYF

d_call: NA
clone_size: once
v_call: TRBV11-2
j_call: TRBJ1-5
cdr3_nt: TGTGCCAGCAGCCCCAGGGGTAGCAATCAGCCCCAGCATTTT
cdr3_aa: CASSPRGSNQPQHF

d_call: NA
clone_size: once
v_call: TRBV15
j_call: TRBJ1-3
cdr3_nt: TGTGCCACCAGCGGAACGGAACGAGGCTCTGGAAACACCATATATTTT
cdr3_aa: CATSGTERGSGNTIYF

d_call: NA
clone_size: NA
v_call: TRBV7-6
j_call: TRBJ2-3
cdr3_nt: TGTGCCAGCAGCGCGGGGACAGCTTGGTCAGATACGCAGTATTTT
cdr3_aa: CASSAGTAWSDTQYF

d_call: NA
clone_size: NA
v_call: TRBV5-4
j_call: TRBJ2-7
cdr3_nt: TGTGCCAGCAGCCCAGGTGCCGGGAGAGAGTACTTC
cdr3_aa: CASSPGAGREYF

d_call: TRBD2
clone_size: once
v_call: TRBV4-2
j_call: TRBJ2-3
cdr3_nt: TGTGCCAGCAGCCTTCGGCGGGAGGATACGCAGTATTTT
cdr3_aa: CASSLRREDTQYF

d_call: TRBD1
clone_size: NA
v_call: TRBV2
j_call: TRBJ1-1
cdr3_nt: TGTGCCAGCAGTGAGAAGGACAGGCCAGTCACTGAAGCTTTCTTT
cdr3_aa: CASSEKDRPVTEAFF

d_call: NA
clone_size: NA
v_call: TRBV30
j_call: TRBJ2-3
cdr3_nt: TGTGCCTGGTGGGAGGCTGCAGATACGCAGTATTTT
cdr3_aa: CAWWEAADTQYF

d_call: NA
clone_size: NA
v_call: TRBV7-9
j_call: TRBJ1-1
cdr3_nt: TGTGCCAGCAGCTTAGAGACTGAGGTCACTGAAGCTTTCTTT
cdr3_aa: CASSLETEVTEAFF

d_call: NA
clone_size: NA
v_call: TRBV12-3/TRBV12-4
j_call: TRBJ1-1
cdr3_nt: TGTGCCAGCACAGCACTTCAGGGTCAAGCTTTCTTT
cdr3_aa: CASTALQGQAFF

d_call: TRBD2
clone_size: NA
v_call: TRBV7-9
j_call: TRBJ2-1
cdr3_nt: TGTGCCAGCAGCTCGACTAGCGGCCTTTCCTACAATGAGCAGTTCTTC
cdr3_aa: CASSSTSGLSYNEQFF

d_call: NA
clone_size: NA
v_call: TRBV6-1
j_call: TRBJ2-3
cdr3_nt: TGTGCCAGCAGTGATAAGACACAAGGCCCATTCACAGATACGCAGTATTTT
cdr3_aa: CASSDKTQGPFTDTQYF

d_call: NA
clone_size: NA
v_call: TRBV5-1
j_call: TRBJ1-2
cdr3_nt: TGCGCCAGCAGCTCGAGTCCAGGGGCGCGGAACTATGGCTACACCTTC
cdr3_aa: CASSSSPGARNYGYTF

d_call: NA
clone_size: NA
v_call: TRBV2
j_call: TRBJ2-1
cdr3_nt: TGTGCCAGCAGTCACCCAGGGTTCCCCAACGAGCAGTTCTTC
cdr3_aa: CASSHPGFPNEQFF

d_call: NA
clone_size: NA
v_call: TRBV3-1/TRBV3-2
j_call: TRBJ2-4
cdr3_nt: TGTGCCAGCAGCCAAGTCTTCCGAGAAAGAAACATTCAGTACTTC
cdr3_aa: CASSQVFRERNIQYF

d_call: TRBD1
clone_size: NA
v_call: TRBV15
j_call: TRBJ1-5
cdr3_nt: TGTGCCACCCGACAGGGGGTCAATCAGCCCCAGCATTTT
cdr3_aa: CATRQGVNQPQHF

d_call: TRBD2
clone_size: NA
v_call: TRBV5-1
j_call: TRBJ2-5
cdr3_nt: TGCGCCAGCAGTAAGGTTGCTAGCGGGCAAGAGACCCAGTACTTC
cdr3_aa: CASSKVASGQETQYF

d_call: NA
clone_size: NA
v_call: TRBV6-6
j_call: TRBJ1-4
cdr3_nt: TGTGCCAGCTCCGCGGGACGGTCTAATGAAAAACTGTTTTTT
cdr3_aa: CASSAGRSNEKLFF

d_call: NA
clone_size: NA
v_call: TRBV7-9
j_call: TRBJ1-2
cdr3_nt: TGTGCCAGCAGCTTCTCAGGGTACTATGGCTACACCTTC
cdr3_aa: CASSFSGYYGYTF

d_call: NA
clone_size: NA
v_call: TRBV18
j_call: TRBJ2-7
cdr3_nt: TGTGCCAGCTCACCAATGTCAGGCGAGCAGTACTTC
cdr3_aa: CASSPMSGEQYF

d_call: NA
clone_size: NA
v_call: TRBV6-2/TRBV6-3
j_call: TRBJ1-3
cdr3_nt: TGTGCCAGCAGTCAAAGGGACATCCGTCTTCGGAACACCATATATTTT
cdr3_aa: CASSQRDIRLRNTIYF

d_call: TRBD1
clone_size: once
v_call: TRBV6-5
j_call: TRBJ1-5
cdr3_nt: TGTGCCAGCAGGTGGGGACAGACTAACAATCAGCCCCAGCATTTT
cdr3_aa: CASRWGQTNNQPQHF

d_call: NA
clone_size: NA
v_call: TRBV21-1
j_call: TRBJ1-1
cdr3_nt: TGTGCCAGCAGCATTCCCAGGGGACCGGGCACTGAAGCTTTCTTT
cdr3_aa: CASSIPRGPGTEAFF

d_call: TRBD2
clone_size: NA
v_call: TRBV24-1
j_call: TRBJ2-7
cdr3_nt: TGTGCCACCAGTGATTTCCAACGACTAGCGGGGGGCTCACCCGTCGAGCAGTACTTC
cdr3_aa: CATSDFQRLAGGSPVEQYF

d_call: NA
clone_size: NA
v_call: TRBV7-6
j_call: TRBJ2-3
cdr3_nt: TGTGCCAGCAGCTTAGGTGGGCGGGGAGTTCACACAGATACGCAGTATTTT
cdr3_aa: CASSLGGRGVHTDTQYF

d_call: TRBD2
clone_size: NA
v_call: TRBV30
j_call: TRBJ2-3
cdr3_nt: TGTGCCTGGAGCCTAGGGGTCGCTAGCGGGAGCACAGATACGCAGTATTTT
cdr3_aa: CAWSLGVASGSTDTQYF

d_call: NA
clone_size: NA
v_call: TRBV5-8
j_call: TRBJ2-7
cdr3_nt: TGTGCCAGCAGCCTTGGTGGGACTCTAGACGAGCAGTACTTC
cdr3_aa: CASSLGGTLDEQYF

d_call: TRBD1
clone_size: NA
v_call: TRBV2
j_call: TRBJ1-5
cdr3_nt: TGTGCCAGCAGGGACCGGACAGGGGGGGGTCAGCCCCAGCATTTT
cdr3_aa: CASRDRTGGGQPQHF

d_call: NA
clone_size: once
v_call: TRBV2
j_call: TRBJ2-2
cdr3_nt: TGTGCCAGCAGACAAGATACCGGGGAGCTGTTTTTT
cdr3_aa: CASRQDTGELFF

d_call: TRBD2
clone_size: NA
v_call: TRBV9
j_call: TRBJ2-3
cdr3_nt: TGTGCCAGCAGCGCCGGACTAGCAACAGATACGCAGTATTTT
cdr3_aa: CASSAGLATDTQYF

d_call: NA
clone_size: NA
v_call: TRBV6-6
j_call: TRBJ1-6
cdr3_nt: TGTGCCAGCAGTTTTGGTAGTAACTCCTATAATTCACCCCTCCACTTT
cdr3_aa: CASSFGSNSYNSPLHF

d_call: NA
clone_size: NA
v_call: TRBV3-1/TRBV3-2
j_call: TRBJ2-7
cdr3_nt: TGTGCCAGCAGCCAAGGTCTCCCGAACGGCTACGAGCAGTACTTC
cdr3_aa: CASSQGLPNGYEQYF

d_call: NA
clone_size: NA
v_call: TRBV6-5
j_call: TRBJ2-6
cdr3_nt: TGTGCCAGCAGTCCCGGAGCTGGGGCCAACGTCCTGACTTTC
cdr3_aa: CASSPGAGANVLTF

d_call: TRBD2
clone_size: NA
v_call: TRBV4-1
j_call: TRBJ2-7
cdr3_nt: TGCGCCAGCAGCCATGTAACTAGCGGGAGATTCTACGAGCAGTACTTC
cdr3_aa: CASSHVTSGRFYEQYF

d_call: NA
clone_size: NA
v_call: TRBV14
j_call: TRBJ1-5
cdr3_nt: TGTGCCAGCAGCCAAAGGACATCCGGGCCCCAGCATTTT
cdr3_aa: CASSQRTSGPQHF

d_call: TRBD2
clone_size: NA
v_call: TRBV18
j_call: TRBJ2-7
cdr3_nt: TGTGCCAGCTCACTTGAGTACCGAGGACTAGCGGGATGGATCGAGCAGTACTTC
cdr3_aa: CASSLEYRGLAGWIEQYF

d_call: TRBD2
clone_size: NA
v_call: TRBV11-3
j_call: TRBJ2-5
cdr3_nt: TGTGCCAGCAGCTTAGACCCCCCGGGAGCGGGAGTGGAGACCCAGTACTTC
cdr3_aa: CASSLDPPGAGVETQYF

d_call: NA
clone_size: once
v_call: TRBV14
j_call: TRBJ2-1
cdr3_nt: TGTGCCAGCAGCCAAGGGGGGGGGCGGTATAATAATGAGCAGTTCTTC
cdr3_aa: CASSQGGGRYNNEQFF

d_call: TRBD2
clone_size: NA
v_call: TRBV6-1
j_call: TRBJ2-7
cdr3_nt: TGTGCCAGCAGTGAAGCCTGGACTAGCGGGGGCCACGAGCAGTACTTC
cdr3_aa: CASSEAWTSGGHEQYF

d_call: TRBD2
clone_size: NA
v_call: TRBV2
j_call: TRBJ2-2
cdr3_nt: TGTGCCAGCAGTGTGGGACTAGCGGGCGGGGAGCTGTTTTTT
cdr3_aa: CASSVGLAGGELFF

d_call: NA
clone_size: NA
v_call: TRBV5-1
j_call: TRBJ1-3
cdr3_nt: TGCGCCAGCAGCTCGGACGGAGGCTCTGGAAACACCATATATTTT
cdr3_aa: CASSSDGGSGNTIYF

d_call: TRBD1
clone_size: NA
v_call: TRBV7-9
j_call: TRBJ1-5
cdr3_nt: TGTGCCAGCAGCTTAGCGGGACAGGGGGGCAATCAGCCCCAGCATTTT
cdr3_aa: CASSLAGQGGNQPQHF

d_call: NA
clone_size: NA
v_call: TRBV19
j_call: TRBJ2-1
cdr3_nt: TGTGCCAGTAGTATATTCTTCGGACCCGCTGGAGGTGAGCAGTTCTTC
cdr3_aa: CASSIFFGPAGGEQFF

d_call: NA
clone_size: NA
v_call: TRBV5-1
j_call: TRBJ2-7
cdr3_nt: TGCGCCAGCAGCTTGGACCCCTCGGACGAGCAGTACTTC
cdr3_aa: CASSLDPSDEQYF